The 17 T cell receptor beta chains in this list originate from one sample, sequenced in a study of control samples from healthy donors and cancer patients (dated by TCRdb to between 2020 and 2021). Library generation was performed with the immunoSEQ multiplex PCR assay. What TCRdb holds here is the immuneACCESS table cut down to in-frame rearrangements. Part of the clones is not present; checked against another copy, under half of the missing clones reflect an unresolved V gene, and the others are unexplained. For this sample the table gives about 120,000 clones, of which 70% to 90% were detected only once. Around 3.9% of the sample is taken by the ten largest. The source material was PBMCs. The source of these receptors is a woman aged 55-69 years with lung cancer.

Comment on this clone: Its ends do not fully match the called genes, so a read error is possible. The chain is built from TRBV6-1 and TRBJ1-1; no clear D. The CDR3 runs to 15 residues. Per germline, CDR1 MNHNS and CDR2 SASEGT. The CDR3 coding sequence is TGTGCCAGCAGCGAAGCCGGGGAGTTGAACACTGAAGCTTTCTTT. Its protein product is CASSEAGELNTEAFF.

V usage is TRBV11-3 and J usage is TRBJ2-2; 7 bases are shared with TRBD2. The germline V gene has CDR1 SGHNT and CDR2 YENEEA. Trimming removed 0 bases from V and 9 bases from J; junction bases left unmatched: 13. The CDR3 is 17 amino acids. The CDR3 reads CASSLEMGLAVVRELFF. The CDR3 coding sequence is TGTGCCAGCAGCTTAGAGATGGGTCTAGCGGTCGTCCGGGAGCTGTTTTTT.

This chain links TRBV9 with TRBJ1-2; TRBD1 agrees at 9 bases. The CDR3 contains 15 residues. CDR1 SGDLS and CDR2 YYNGEE come from the germline V gene. Trimming cost V 4 bases and J 3 bases; bases outside gene matches: 7. The CDR3 is CASSPGQGNHYGYTF. Written as DNA, the CDR3 is TGTGCCAGCAGCCCAGGACAGGGGAATCACTATGGCTACACCTTC. The whole variable domain, filled in from reference TRBV9 and TRBJ1-2, reads DSGVTQTPKHLITATGQRVTLRCSPRSGDLSVYWYQQSLDQGLQFLIQYYNGEERAKGNILERFSAQQFPDLHSELNLSSLELGDSALYFCASSPGQGNHYGYTFGSGTRLTVV.

The V and J genes are TRBV5-4 and TRBJ1-2; D call uncertain. With 0 bases removed from V and 3 bases from J, the gap between germline ends came to 9 bases. Germline lookup yields CDR1 SGHNT and CDR2 YYREEE (reference sequence). This CDR3 has 14 residues. CDR3 DNA: TGTGCCAGCAGCTTGGCGGGCGCCGACTATGGCTACACCTTC. Protein sequence: CASSLAGADYGYTF.

This clone was counted a few times. The genes are TRBV6-2 or TRBV6-3 and TRBJ1-5; 11 bases line up with TRBD1. The CDR3 runs to 15 residues. J lost 7 bases, V lost 5 bases, and 7 bases had no gene match. CDR1 and CDR2 from the germline V gene are MNHEY and SVGEGT. Here the CDR3 DNA reads TGTGCCAGCAGTAGGACAGGGGGCTATGGGCAGCCCCAGCATTTT. The encoded protein is CASSRTGGYGQPQHF.

The V and J genes are TRBV24-1 and TRBJ2-1, with D maybe TRBD2 (5 bases). The CDR3 covers 12 residues. The V end was cut by 1 base, the J end by 9 bases, with 6 bases between. Germline-derived CDR1 and CDR2 are KGHDR and SFDVKD. The CDR3 sequence: CATSDFGVEQFF. The CDR3 coding sequence is TGTGCCACCAGTGATTTCGGGGTTGAGCAGTTCTTC.

The chain links TRBV5-1 to TRBJ2-7; 7 bases are shared with TRBD2. Per germline, CDR1 SGHRS and CDR2 YFSETQ. This CDR3 spans 16 amino acids. V dropped 0 bases and J dropped 1; count of bases not matched to a gene: 7. CDR3 nucleotides: TGCGCCAGCAGCTTGGGCGGGGGAGAGATGTCCTACGAGCAGTACTTC. Translation gives CASSLGGGEMSYEQYF. Full variable domain (remainder filled in from reference TRBV5-1 and TRBJ2-7): KAGVTQTPRYLIKTRGQQVTLSCSPISGHRSVSWYQQTPGQGLQFLFEYFSETQRNKGNFPGRFSGRQFSNSRSEMNVSTLELGDSALYLCASSLGGGEMSYEQYFGPGTRLTVT.

This chain links TRBV30 with TRBJ2-3, with TRBD1 matching over 8 bases. CDR1 GTSNPN and CDR2 SVGIG come from the germline V gene (reference sequence). The CDR3 is 13 residues long. With 3 bases clipped from V and 2 bases from J, the junction kept 1 base outside the gene matches. The CDR3 loop is CAWSQGATDTQYF. The CDR3 DNA sequence: TGTGCCTGGAGCCAGGGGGCCACAGATACGCAGTATTTT.

The chain is built from TRBV24-1 and TRBJ1-2; 10 bases fit TRBD1. The CDR3 contains 12 residues. The germline V gene has CDR1 KGHDR and CDR2 SFDVKD. Unmatched junction bases numbered 1, after V lost 9 bases and J lost 4 bases. The CDR3 DNA reads as TGTGCCACCTGGGACAGGGGCTATGGCTACACCTTC. Amino acid sequence: CATWDRGYGYTF.

This clone was observed a few times. J is TRBJ2-2 and V is TRBV9; 8 nucleotides match TRBD2. Germline trimming cut 6 bases from V and 5 bases from J; bases unmatched to any gene: 9. The CDR3 consists of 15 residues. Germline V lookup: CDR1 SGDLS, CDR2 YYNGEE. In nucleotides, the CDR3 is TGTGCCAGCAACCCAGCGGGAGATGAGACCGGGGAGCTGTTTTTT. This sequence encodes CASNPAGDETGELFF.

The genes are TRBV2 and TRBJ1-2; D is perhaps TRBD1 (5 bases). The CDR3 has 13 amino acids. Germline assignment: CDR1 SNHLY and CDR2 FYNNEI. Trimming removed 0 bases from V and 4 bases from J, with 6 bases in between. The CDR3 reads CASSEATVYGYTF. The DNA of the CDR3 is TGTGCCAGCAGTGAAGCGACAGTCTATGGCTACACCTTC. The full variable domain, its missing parts supplied by reference TRBV2 and TRBJ1-2, is EPEVTQTPSHQVTQMGQEVILRCVPISNHLYFYWYRQILGQKVEFLVSFYNNEISEKSEIFDDQFSVERPDGSNFTLKIRSTKLEDSAMYFCASSEATVYGYTFGSGTRLTVV.

The chain carries TRBV30 and TRBJ1-2; 7 bases are a match to TRBD1. This CDR3 contains 14 residues. The trim removed 3 bases at V and 4 bases at J, leaving 8 bases unmatched. CDR1 is GTSNPN and CDR2 is SVGIG in the germline V gene (reference sequence). The DNA of the CDR3 is TGTGCCTGGAGGAACGTGGAGGGGGCCTATGGCTACACCTTC. This gives the protein CAWRNVEGAYGYTF.

J is TRBJ1-2 and V is TRBV18; possible D gene TRBD1, 5 bases. CDR1 is KGHSH and CDR2 is LQKENI in the germline V gene. The V end lost 5 bases, the J end lost 3 bases, and 13 bases lay between the germline ends. The CDR3 is 14 residues long. CDR3: CASSARDGDYGYTF. Here the CDR3 DNA reads TGTGCCAGCTCAGCTAGGGACGGGGACTATGGCTACACCTTC.

This rearrangement joins TRBV24-1 to TRBJ2-1; D not certain. This CDR3 is built from 14 residues. Trimming took 4 bases from V and 6 from J, leaving 12 bases between them. In germline, CDR1 is KGHDR, CDR2 SFDVKD. The CDR3 DNA reads as TGTGCCACCAGTGACCCGAGTGTTATCAATGAGCAGTTCTTC. The encoded protein is CATSDPSVINEQFF.

V is TRBV6-5 and J is TRBJ2-7; 7 bases agree with TRBD2. CDR1 is MNHEY, CDR2 SVGAGI, per germline. CDR3 length: 15 residues. With 0 bases clipped from V and 4 bases from J, the junction kept 6 bases outside the gene matches. The CDR3 nucleotides read TGTGCCAGCAGTTACTCGGGGGGGATAGGGTACGAGCAGTACTTC. It specifies CASSYSGGIGYEQYF.

The chain has TRBV7-2 and TRBJ2-7; D remains ambiguous. Germline CDR1 and CDR2: SGHTA and FQGNSA. The CDR3 loop spans 13 amino acids. V shed 2 bases and J shed 0 bases, with 5 bases lying between them. CDR3 DNA sequence: TGTGCCAGCAGCTTAAAGCGCTCCTACGAGCAGTACTTC. Protein sequence: CASSLKRSYEQYF. Looking up the rest from reference TRBV7-2 and TRBJ2-7 gives the full variable domain: GAGVSQSPSNKVTEKGKDVELRCDPISGHTALYWYRQSLGQGLEFLIYFQGNSAPDKSGLPSDRFSAERTGGSVSTLTIQRTQQEDSAVYLCASSLKRSYEQYFGPGTRLTVT.

This chain links TRBV11-2 with TRBJ2-7, with D perhaps given as TRBD1 or TRBD2 (6 bases each). V was shortened by 5 bases and J by 0 bases, with 17 bases between the two germline ends. Germline lookup yields CDR1 SGHAT and CDR2 FQNNGV. This CDR3 contains 16 residues. CDR3 in amino acids: CASSPNRDSNSYEQYF. The CDR3 DNA follows: TGTGCCAGCAGCCCGAACAGGGACTCAAACTCCTACGAGCAGTACTTC.